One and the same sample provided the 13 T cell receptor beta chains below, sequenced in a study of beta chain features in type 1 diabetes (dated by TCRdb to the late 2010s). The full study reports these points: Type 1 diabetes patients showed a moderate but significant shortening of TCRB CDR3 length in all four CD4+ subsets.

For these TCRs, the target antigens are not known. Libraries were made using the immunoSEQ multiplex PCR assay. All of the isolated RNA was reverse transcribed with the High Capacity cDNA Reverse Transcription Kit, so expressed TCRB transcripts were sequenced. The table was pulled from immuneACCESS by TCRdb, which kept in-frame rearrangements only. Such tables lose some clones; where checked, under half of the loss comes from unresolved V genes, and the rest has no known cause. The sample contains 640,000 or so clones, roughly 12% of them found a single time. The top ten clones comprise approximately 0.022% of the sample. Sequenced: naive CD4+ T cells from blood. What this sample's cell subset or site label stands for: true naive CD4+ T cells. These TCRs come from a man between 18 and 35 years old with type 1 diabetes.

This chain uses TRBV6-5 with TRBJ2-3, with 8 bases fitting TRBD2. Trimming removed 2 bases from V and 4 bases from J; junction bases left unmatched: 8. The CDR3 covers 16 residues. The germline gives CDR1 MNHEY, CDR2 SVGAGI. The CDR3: CASSYDSLAGADTQYF. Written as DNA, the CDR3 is TGTGCCAGCAGTTACGATAGTCTAGCGGGTGCAGATACGCAGTATTTT.

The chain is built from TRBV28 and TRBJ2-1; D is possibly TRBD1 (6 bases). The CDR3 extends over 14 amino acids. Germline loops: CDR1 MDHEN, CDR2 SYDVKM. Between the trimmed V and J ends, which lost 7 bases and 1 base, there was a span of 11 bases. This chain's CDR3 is CASNVQGSYNEQFF. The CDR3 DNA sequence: TGTGCCAGCAACGTACAGGGATCCTACAATGAGCAGTTCTTC.

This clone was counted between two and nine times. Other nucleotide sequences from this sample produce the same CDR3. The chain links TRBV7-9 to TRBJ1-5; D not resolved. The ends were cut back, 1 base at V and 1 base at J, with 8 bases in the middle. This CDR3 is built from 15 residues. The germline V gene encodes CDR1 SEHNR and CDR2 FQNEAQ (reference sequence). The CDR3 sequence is CASSLVGGSNQPQHF. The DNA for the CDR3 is TGTGCCAGCAGCTTAGTCGGCGGCAGCAATCAGCCCCAGCATTTT.

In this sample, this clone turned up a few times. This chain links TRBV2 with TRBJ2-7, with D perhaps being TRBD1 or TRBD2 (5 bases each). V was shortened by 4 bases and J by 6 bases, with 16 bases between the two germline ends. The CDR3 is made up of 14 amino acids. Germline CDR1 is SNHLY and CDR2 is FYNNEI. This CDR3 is CASSGEGQVREQYF. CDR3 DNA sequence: TGTGCCAGCAGTGGTGAGGGGCAGGTACGCGAGCAGTACTTC.

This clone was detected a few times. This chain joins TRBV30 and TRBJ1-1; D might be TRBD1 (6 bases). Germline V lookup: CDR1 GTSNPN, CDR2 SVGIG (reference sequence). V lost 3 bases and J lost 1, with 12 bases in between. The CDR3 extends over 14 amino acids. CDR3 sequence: CAWRILTGNTEAFF. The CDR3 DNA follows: TGTGCCTGGAGAATCCTGACAGGGAACACTGAAGCTTTCTTT.

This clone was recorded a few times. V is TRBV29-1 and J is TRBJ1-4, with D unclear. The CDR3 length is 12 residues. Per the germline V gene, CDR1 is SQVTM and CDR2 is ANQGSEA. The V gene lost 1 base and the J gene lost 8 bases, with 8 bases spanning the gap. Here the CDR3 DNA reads TGCAGCGTTGAAGGGGATAGGGAAAAACTGTTTTTT. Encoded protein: CSVEGDREKLFF.

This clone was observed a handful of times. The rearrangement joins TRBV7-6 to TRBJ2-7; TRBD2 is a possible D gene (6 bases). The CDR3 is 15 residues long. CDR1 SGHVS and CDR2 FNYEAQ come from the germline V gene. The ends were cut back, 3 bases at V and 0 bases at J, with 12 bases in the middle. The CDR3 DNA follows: TGTGCCAGCAGCTTTCACGGGGGAGACTCCTACGAGCAGTACTTC. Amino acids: CASSFHGGDSYEQYF.

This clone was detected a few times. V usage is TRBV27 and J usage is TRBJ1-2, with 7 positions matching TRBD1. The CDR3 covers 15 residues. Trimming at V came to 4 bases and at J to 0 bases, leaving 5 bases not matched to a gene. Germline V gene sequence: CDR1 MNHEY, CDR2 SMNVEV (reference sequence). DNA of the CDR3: TGTGCCAGCAGTTCCCCGGGACAGCCTAACTATGGCTACACCTTC. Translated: CASSSPGQPNYGYTF.

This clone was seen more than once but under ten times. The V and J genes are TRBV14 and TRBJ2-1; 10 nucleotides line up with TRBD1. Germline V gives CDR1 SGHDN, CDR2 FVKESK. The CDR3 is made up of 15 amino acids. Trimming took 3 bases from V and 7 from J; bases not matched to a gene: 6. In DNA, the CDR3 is TGTGCCAGCAGCCAGGGACAGGGGTTCTGGAATGAGCAGTTCTTC. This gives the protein CASSQGQGFWNEQFF. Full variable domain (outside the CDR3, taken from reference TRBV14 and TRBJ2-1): EAGVTQFPSHSVIEKGQTVTLRCDPISGHDNLYWYRRVMGKEIKFLLHFVKESKQDESGMPNNRFLAERTGGTYSTLKVQPAELEDSGVYFCASSQGQGFWNEQFFGPGTRLTVL.

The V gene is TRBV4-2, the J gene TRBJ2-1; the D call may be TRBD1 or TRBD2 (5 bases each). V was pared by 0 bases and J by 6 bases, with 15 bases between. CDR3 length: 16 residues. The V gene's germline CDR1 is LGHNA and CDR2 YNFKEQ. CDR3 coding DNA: TGTGCCAGCAGCCAAGAAAGAACCCCTGGGGGCAATGAGCAGTTCTTC. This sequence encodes CASSQERTPGGNEQFF.

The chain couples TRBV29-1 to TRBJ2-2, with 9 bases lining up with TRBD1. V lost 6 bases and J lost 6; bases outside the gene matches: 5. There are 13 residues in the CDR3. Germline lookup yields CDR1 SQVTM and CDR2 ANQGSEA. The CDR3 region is CSVGQGFPGELFF. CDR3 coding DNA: TGCAGCGTAGGACAGGGGTTTCCCGGGGAGCTGTTTTTT.

As DNA, the CDR3 is TGTGCCGGAGCAGGGGGTCACGAGCAGTACTTC. Protein sequence: CAGAGGHEQYF. The chain is built from TRBV30 and TRBJ2-7, with 7 bases that match TRBD1. V was pared by 8 bases and J by 5 bases, with 6 bases of the junction left unmatched. Per the germline V gene, CDR1 is GTSNPN and CDR2 is SVGIG (reference sequence). CDR3 length equals 11 residues.

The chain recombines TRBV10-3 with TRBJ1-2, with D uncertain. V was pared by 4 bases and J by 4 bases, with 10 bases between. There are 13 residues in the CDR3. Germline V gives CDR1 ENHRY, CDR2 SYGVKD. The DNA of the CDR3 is TGTGCCATCAGTGCGCCGGAGATCTATGGCTACACCTTC. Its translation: CAISAPEIYGYTF.